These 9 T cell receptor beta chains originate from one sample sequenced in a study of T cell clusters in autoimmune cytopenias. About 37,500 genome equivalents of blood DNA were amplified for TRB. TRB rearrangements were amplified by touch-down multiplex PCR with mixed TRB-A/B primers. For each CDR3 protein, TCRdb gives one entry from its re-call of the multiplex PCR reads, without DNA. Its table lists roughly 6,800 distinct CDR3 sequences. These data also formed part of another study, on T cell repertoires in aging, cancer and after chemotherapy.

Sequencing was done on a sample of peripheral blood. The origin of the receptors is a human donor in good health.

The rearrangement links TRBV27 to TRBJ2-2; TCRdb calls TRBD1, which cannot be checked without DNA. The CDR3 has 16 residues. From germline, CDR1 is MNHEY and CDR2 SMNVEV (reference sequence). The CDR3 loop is CASSLSLDRAGGELFF.

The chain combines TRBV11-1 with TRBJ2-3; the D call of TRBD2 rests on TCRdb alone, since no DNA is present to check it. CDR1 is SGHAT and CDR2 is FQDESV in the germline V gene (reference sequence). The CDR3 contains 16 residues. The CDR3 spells CASSLGGLAGADTQYF.

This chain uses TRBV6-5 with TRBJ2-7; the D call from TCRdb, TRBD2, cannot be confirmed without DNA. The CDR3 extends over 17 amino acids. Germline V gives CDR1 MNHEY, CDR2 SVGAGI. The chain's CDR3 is CASSYSRPAGGLQRQYF.

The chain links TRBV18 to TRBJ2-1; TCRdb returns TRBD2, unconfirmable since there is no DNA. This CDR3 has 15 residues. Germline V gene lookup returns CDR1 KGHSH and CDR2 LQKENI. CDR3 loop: CASSPGTSGGHEQFF.

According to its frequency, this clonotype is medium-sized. The CDR3 reads CSLAVGGKETQYF. V and J are TRBV29-1 and TRBJ2-5; lacking DNA, the TRBD1 call made by TCRdb goes unchecked. The CDR3 is 13 amino acids. Germline V gene sequence: CDR1 SQVTM, CDR2 ANQGSEA.

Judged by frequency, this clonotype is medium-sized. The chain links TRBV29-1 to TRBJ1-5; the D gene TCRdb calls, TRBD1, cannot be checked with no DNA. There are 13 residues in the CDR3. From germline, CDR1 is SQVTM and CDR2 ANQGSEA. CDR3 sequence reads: CSVEYRTGQPQHF.

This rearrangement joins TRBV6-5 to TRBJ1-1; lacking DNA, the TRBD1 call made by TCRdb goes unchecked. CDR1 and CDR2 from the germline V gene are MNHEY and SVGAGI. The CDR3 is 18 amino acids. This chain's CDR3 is CASSSSGRDLLMNTEAFF.

This CDR3 is CASSSKRGAQETQYF. This chain joins TRBV5-4 and TRBJ2-5; TCRdb picks TRBD2, but there is no DNA to check that call. The germline V gene has CDR1 SGHNT and CDR2 YYREEE (reference sequence). The CDR3 totals 15 residues. The full variable domain, its missing parts supplied by reference TRBV5-4 and TRBJ2-5, is ETGVTQSPTHLIKTRGQQVTLRCSSQSGHNTVSWYQQALGQGPQFIFQYYREEENGRGNFPPRFSGLQFPNYSSELNVNALELDDSALYLCASSSKRGAQETQYFGPGTRLLVL.

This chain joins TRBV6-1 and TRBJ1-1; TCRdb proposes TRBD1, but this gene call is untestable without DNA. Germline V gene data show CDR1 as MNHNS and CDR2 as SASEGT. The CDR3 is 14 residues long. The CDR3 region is CASTARQANTEAFF.